The 19 T cell receptor beta chains in this list originate from one sample, sequenced in a study of blood T cell repertoires in COVID-19 (dated by TCRdb to about 2020). Libraries were built with the immunoSEQ multiplex PCR assay. TCRdb took over this immuneACCESS table, retaining in-frame rearrangements with V and J assigned. Such tables are incomplete; in checked studies, under half of the missing clones stem from an unresolved V gene, and the remainder is unexplained. The sample records fewer than 350,000 clones, roughly 88% of which are singletons. The ten largest clones take up 2.3% of the sample. The specimen was PBMCs or T cells enriched from blood (not recorded which). These receptor sequences come from a woman in her 40s with acute COVID-19.

This clone was detected a few times. The V gene is TRBV6-8, the J gene TRBJ1-6; 8 bases are a match to TRBD1. The CDR3 runs to 16 residues. V shed 9 bases and J 2 bases; nucleotides not matched to a gene: 9. From germline, CDR1 is MNHGY and CDR2 SAAAGT. The CDR3 here is CASRTGKVAYNSPLHF. The CDR3 DNA is TGTGCCAGTCGGACAGGGAAGGTGGCCTATAATTCACCCCTCCACTTT.

The chain has TRBV12-5 and TRBJ1-6; D not certain. Trimming cost V 3 bases and J 5 bases, with 8 bases left between them. Germline CDR1 reads LGHNT; CDR2 reads FRNRAP. The CDR3 runs 14 residues. DNA of the CDR3: TGTGCTAGTGGTTTTGGTCAGAATAATTCACCCCTCCACTTT. Translation gives CASGFGQNNSPLHF.

The chain employs TRBV6-5 and TRBJ2-3, with a weak D call TRBD1 (6 bases). This CDR3 contains 14 residues. The germline V and J ends were trimmed by 0 bases and 2 bases, with 6 bases remaining between them. The germline V gene encodes CDR1 MNHEY and CDR2 SVGAGI. The CDR3 nucleotides read TGTGCCAGCAGTTACTCGGGGGCCACAGATACGCAGTATTTT. Translation: CASSYSGATDTQYF.

The gene calls are TRBV4-3 and TRBJ2-3; D is uncertain. CDR1 is LGHNA, CDR2 YSLEER, per germline. The CDR3 extends over 14 amino acids. V lost 0 bases, J lost 2 bases, and 6 bases lay in between. The CDR3 DNA is TGCGCCAGCAGCCAAGATAGAAACACAGATACGCAGTATTTT. This encodes CASSQDRNTDTQYF.

The gene calls are TRBV21-1 and TRBJ2-3; TRBD2 reflects the table's D call only, with no check against the DNA. TRBV21-1 counts as a pseudogene. The CDR3 spans 18 residues. Here the CDR3 DNA reads TGTGCCAGCAGCAAGTTTAAGACTGCCGGGAGCCGCACAGATACGCAGTATTTT. Its protein product is CASSKFKTAGSRTDTQYF.

The gene calls are TRBV5-6 and TRBJ1-3, with TRBD1 as a possible D gene (5 bases). CDR3 length equals 18 residues. V was pared by 2 bases and J by 0 bases, with 18 bases between. Germline loops: CDR1 SGHDT, CDR2 YYEEEE. The CDR3 loop is CASSLSWTRQSSGNTIYF. The CDR3 DNA sequence: TGTGCCAGCAGCTTATCGTGGACGCGACAGTCCTCTGGAAACACCATATATTTT.

The chain carries TRBV18 and TRBJ2-3; D might be TRBD2 (5 bases). CDR1 KGHSH and CDR2 LQKENI come from the germline V gene. This CDR3 spans 15 amino acids. V was pared by 6 bases and J by 3 bases, with 16 bases between. The CDR3 region has the DNA TGTGCCAGCTCTCCCGGGAAATCGGAAACAGATACGCAGTATTTT. This codes for CASSPGKSETDTQYF.

This chain links TRBV11-1 with TRBJ2-5; 7 bases agree with TRBD2. V gave up 3 bases and J gave up 7 bases; unmatched junction bases: 8. CDR1 is SGHAT and CDR2 is FQDESV in the germline V gene (reference sequence). The CDR3 length is 14 residues. The CDR3 is CASSFIEWGGTQYF. The CDR3 coding sequence is TGTGCCAGCAGCTTCATAGAGTGGGGGGGGACCCAGTACTTC.

This chain joins TRBV18 and TRBJ1-2, with TRBD1 as a possible D gene (5 bases). CDR1 and CDR2 (germline): KGHSH, LQKENI. The CDR3 is made up of 13 amino acids. Deletions cut 3 bases from V and 2 bases from J, with 7 bases between. This CDR3 reads CASSPAGNYGYTF. The CDR3 DNA follows: TGTGCCAGCTCACCCGCAGGGAACTATGGCTACACCTTC.

The chain carries TRBV5-1 and TRBJ2-1; 10 bases fit TRBD2. J was trimmed by 5 bases and V by 6 bases; bases with no gene match: 14. The CDR3 spans 17 residues. CDR1 is SGHRS and CDR2 is YFSETQ in the germline V gene. CDR3 sequence (DNA): TGCGCCAGCACCGATCACCTCAGCGGGAGGGCCCACAATGAGCAGTTCTTC. As protein: CASTDHLSGRAHNEQFF.

This chain joins TRBV18 and TRBJ2-1; D possibly corresponds to TRBD1 (6 bases). This CDR3 spans 15 amino acids. Per germline, CDR1 KGHSH and CDR2 LQKENI. V dropped 2 bases and J dropped 2 bases, with 10 bases sitting between them. The CDR3 DNA follows: TGTGCCAGCTCACCATCCGCAGGGGCCTACAATGAGCAGTTCTTC. Amino acids: CASSPSAGAYNEQFF.

The chain combines TRBV10-3 with TRBJ2-7, with 12 nucleotides matching TRBD1. The CDR3 has 16 amino acids. V was pared by 11 bases and J by 0 bases, with 11 bases of the junction left unmatched. Per the germline V gene, CDR1 is ENHRY and CDR2 is SYGVKD. The CDR3 spells CAASGGQGAPSYEQYF. The CDR3 DNA is TGTGCCGCCTCAGGGGGACAGGGGGCTCCCTCCTACGAGCAGTACTTC.

V gene TRBV7-8 combines with J gene TRBJ2-7; D gene ambiguous. The CDR3 is made up of 17 amino acids. Germline V gene lookup returns CDR1 SGHVS and CDR2 FQNEAQ. V shed 1 base and J shed 4 bases, with 20 bases lying between them. For the CDR3, the DNA is TGTGCCAGCAGCTTAGAGTTTCGGCCCTCGTACGGGTACGAGCAGTACTTC. This sequence encodes CASSLEFRPSYGYEQYF.

As for this clone: The junction departs from germline at one end; a sequencing error may be responsible. V gene TRBV2 combines with J gene TRBJ1-4; 7 bases line up with TRBD1. This CDR3 comprises 14 residues. Germline CDR1 reads SNHLY; CDR2 reads FYNNEI. The CDR3 sequence is CASTEQGTNEKLFF. Written as DNA, the CDR3 is TGTGCCAGCACTGAACAGGGGACTAATGAAAAACTGTTTTTT.

The gene calls are TRBV27 and TRBJ2-7, with 7 bases aligning to TRBD2. The CDR3 is made up of 13 amino acids. The germline V gene encodes CDR1 MNHEY and CDR2 SMNVEV (reference sequence). With 6 bases clipped from V and 1 base from J, the junction kept 3 bases outside the gene matches. The CDR3 region is CASRASGSYEQYF. As DNA, the CDR3 is TGTGCCAGCAGAGCTAGCGGTTCCTACGAGCAGTACTTC.

The chain is built from TRBV9 and TRBJ2-3, with 12 bases matching TRBD2. Germline V gives CDR1 SGDLS, CDR2 YYNGEE. This CDR3 is 16 amino acids long. V shed 1 base, J shed 5 bases, and the junction held 5 bases outside the gene matches. The CDR3, as DNA: TGTGCCAGCAGCGTACAGCAACTAGCGGGGGGAGATACGCAGTATTTT. This sequence encodes CASSVQQLAGGDTQYF.

The chain is built from TRBV6-5 and TRBJ2-7; TRBD1 matches at 7 bases. This CDR3 has 15 residues. Trimming took 6 bases from V and 3 from J; bases not matched to a gene: 11. Germline V gene data show CDR1 as MNHEY and CDR2 as SVGAGI. The CDR3 region has the DNA TGTGCCAGCAGGGGACAGAACACAAAAAGCTACGAGCAGTACTTC. Translation gives CASRGQNTKSYEQYF.

In nucleotides, the CDR3 is TGTGCCAGCAGCTCTAGGACTAGCGGGAGTGTGGATACGCAGTATTTT. This translates into CASSSRTSGSVDTQYF. The chain links TRBV7-2 to TRBJ2-3; 13 bases align to TRBD2. Germline CDR1 reads SGHTA; CDR2 reads FQGNSA. The CDR3 spans 16 residues. V lost 4 bases and J lost 6; bases outside the gene matches: 7.

This chain uses TRBV2 with TRBJ1-2; D is unresolved. V lost 6 bases and J 4 bases, leaving 15 bases between the germline ends. The CDR3 spans 14 residues. The germline V gene encodes CDR1 SNHLY and CDR2 FYNNEI. In DNA form, the CDR3 reads TGTGCCAGCAGGGGTCGAGGGCAGATCTATGGCTACACCTTC. Encoded protein: CASRGRGQIYGYTF. The full variable domain, its missing parts supplied by reference TRBV2 and TRBJ1-2, is EPEVTQTPSHQVTQMGQEVILRCVPISNHLYFYWYRQILGQKVEFLVSFYNNEISEKSEIFDDQFSVERPDGSNFTLKIRSTKLEDSAMYFCASRGRGQIYGYTFGSGTRLTVV.